This T cell receptor beta chain was recovered during a study of CD8 T cells in ankylosing spondylitis. Study findings and constraints: Reactive arthritis synovial fluid and blood previously showed some of these motif variants. CD8+ cells made up the disease-linked clones, which were relatively rare in peripheral blood.

With molecular barcodes, quantitative 5'-RACE was used to make the TCR beta libraries. In TCRdb, the 5' RACE reads were re-called with MiXCR into one record per CDR3 protein. The sample consists of approximately 260,000 distinct CDR3 sequences, over 8.5% of them appearing once. The CDR3 contains 17 residues. The V and J ends lost 5 bases and 3 bases, in that order; junction bases with no gene match: 11. CDR1 is MNHEY and CDR2 is SVGEGT in the germline V gene. Of note for this clonotype: What it recognizes is unknown.

This receptor was obtained from a male donor with ankylosing spondylitis or in good health (not recorded which). The sequencing sample was made of blood, either unsorted or a sorted T cell fraction (not recorded which). The V gene is TRBV6-2 or TRBV6-3, the J gene TRBJ2-2, with 8 nucleotides matching TRBD1. This CDR3 is CASSPSRGQGHTGELFF. The CDR3 nucleotides are TGTGCCAGCAGTCCAAGCAGGGGGCAGGGGCACACCGGGGAGCTGTTTTTT.